The 26 T cell receptor beta chains presented below share a single source sample, sequenced in a study of T cell repertoires in cytomegalovirus infection. TCRdb re-derived calls from the reads in MiXCR, one entry per CDR3 protein. This sample yields nearly 550,000 distinct CDR3 sequences, of which about 17% are seen a single time; approximately 24% belongs to the top ten. The sequenced sample consisted of CD8+ T cells from PBMCs. The receptors derive from a human donor in good health (CMV status not recorded). Some clones in this sample may be carry-over from other donors' samples.

This clonotype occurred many times. The chain recombines TRBV7-9 with TRBJ1-2, with a tentative D call TRBD1 (5 bases). V lost 6 bases, J lost 0 bases, and 5 bases lay in between. The CDR3 loop spans 12 amino acids. Germline CDR1 and CDR2: SEHNR and FQNEAQ (reference sequence). The CDR3 nucleotides are TGTGCCAGCAGAGGGGCTAACTATGGCTACACCTTC. Translating it yields CASRGANYGYTF.

This clonotype came up many times. J is TRBJ1-1 and V is TRBV4-1, with 7 nucleotides matching TRBD1. Per germline, CDR1 MGHRA and CDR2 YSYEKL. V shed 4 bases and J 1 base; nucleotides not matched to a gene: 3. The CDR3 is 14 residues long. DNA for the CDR3: TGCGCCAGCAGCCCGGGACAGACGAACACTGAAGCTTTCTTT. Its translation: CASSPGQTNTEAFF.

Only a few counts were recorded for this clonotype. The chain uses TRBV7-6 and TRBJ2-5; 11 bases fit TRBD1. Trimming at V came to 8 bases and at J to 4 bases, leaving 3 bases not matched to a gene. Germline values: CDR1 SGHVS, CDR2 FNYEAQ. The CDR3 length is 13 residues. The CDR3, as DNA: TGTGCCAGCGGAGGACAGGGGGCAGAGACCCAGTACTTC. It translates to CASGGQGAETQYF.

V and J are TRBV9 and TRBJ2-7; no definite D call. In germline, CDR1 is SGDLS, CDR2 YYNGEE. This CDR3 comprises 14 residues. V gave up 2 bases and J gave up 2 bases, with 11 bases separating them. CDR3 amino acids: CASSVTPGTYEQYF. CDR3 bases: TGTGCCAGCAGCGTCACTCCTGGGACCTACGAGCAGTACTTC.

This clonotype was counted at least ten times. The chain has TRBV6-5 and TRBJ1-6; D remains unclear. Germline values: CDR1 MNHEY, CDR2 SVGAGI. This CDR3 is 14 amino acids long. Trimming removed 2 bases from V and 9 bases from J, with 11 bases in between. In DNA form, the CDR3 reads TGTGCCAGCAGTTACCCGGAGGGTGGTTCACCCCTCCACTTT. It codes for CASSYPEGGSPLHF.

CDR3 DNA: TGTGCCAGCAGTCCCCTAGCGGGAGGCCACTACGAGCAGTACTTC. It translates to CASSPLAGGHYEQYF. The chain links TRBV28 to TRBJ2-7; 11 positions match TRBD2. Germline V gene lookup returns CDR1 MDHEN and CDR2 SYDVKM. J gave up 3 bases and V 5 bases, and 6 bases lay outside the gene matches. The CDR3 totals 15 residues.

This clonotype was recorded a few times. In DNA, the CDR3 is TGTGCCAGCAGCTCCCCGAGCGAGTCTCGGTACGAGCAGTACTTC. This sequence encodes CASSSPSESRYEQYF. The V gene is TRBV7-9, the J gene TRBJ2-7; no firm D call. V lost 4 bases to trimming and J lost 4 bases, with 17 bases between them. CDR1 SEHNR and CDR2 FQNEAQ come from the germline V gene (reference sequence). The CDR3 covers 15 residues.

This clonotype was recorded a few times. The V call is TRBV5-1, the J call TRBJ2-1, with TRBD1 as a possible D gene (6 bases). Trimming took off 4 bases at V and 7 bases at J, with 21 bases between the two ends. There are 16 residues in the CDR3. In germline, CDR1 is SGHRS, CDR2 YFSETQ. DNA for the CDR3: TGCGCCAGCAGCCTGTACCGACAGGCAGTCAATAATGAGCAGTTCTTC. This gives the protein CASSLYRQAVNNEQFF. Combining the CDR3 with reference TRBV5-1 and TRBJ2-1 gives the whole variable domain KAGVTQTPRYLIKTRGQQVTLSCSPISGHRSVSWYQQTPGQGLQFLFEYFSETQRNKGNFPGRFSGRQFSNSRSEMNVSTLELGDSALYLCASSLYRQAVNNEQFFGPGTRLTVL.

As regards this clonotype: This may stem from a read error, because a much larger clone lies one nucleotide away. Likely a read error: the CDR3 ends without its conserved phenylalanine or tryptophan. The rearrangement uses TRBV12-3 or TRBV12-4 and TRBJ2-3; 7 bases match TRBD2. The V segment lost 6 bases and the J segment 0 bases; nucleotides outside the gene matches: 9. The CDR3 is made up of 16 amino acids. The CDR3 bases are TGTGCCAGCAGCCAACATGACGGGGGGAGCACAGATACGCAGTATTTA. It specifies CASSQHDGGSTDTQYL.

This clonotype has a count of ten or more. CDR3 in amino acids: CASSEPSSYNEQFF. The CDR3 DNA reads TGTGCCAGCAGCGAGCCGAGCTCCTACAATGAGCAGTTCTTC. V usage is TRBV7-9 and J usage is TRBJ2-1; D gene uncertain. The CDR3 spans 14 residues. Trimming cost V 5 bases and J 0 bases, with 8 bases left between them. Germline V gene sequence: CDR1 SEHNR, CDR2 FQNEAQ (reference sequence).

This chain uses TRBV10-1 with TRBJ2-7, with D tentatively TRBD1 (6 bases). CDR3 size: 15 residues. Per germline, CDR1 WNHNN and CDR2 SYGVQD (reference sequence). Trimming removed 6 bases from V and 0 bases from J, with 15 bases in between. This chain's CDR3 is CASSFGLDSSYEQYF. DNA for the CDR3: TGCGCCAGCAGCTTCGGACTGGACAGCTCCTACGAGCAGTACTTC.

This clonotype was counted ten times or more. V is TRBV7-6 and J is TRBJ1-1, with D maybe TRBD1 (5 bases). CDR1 and CDR2 from the germline V gene are SGHVS and FNYEAQ. There are 15 residues in the CDR3. V lost 6 bases and J lost 2, with 16 bases in between. CDR3 nucleotide sequence: TGTGCCAGCAGTCCCGGGGACTTACCTAACACTGAAGCTTTCTTT. This encodes CASSPGDLPNTEAFF. Full variable domain (missing parts from reference TRBV7-6 and TRBJ1-1): GAGVSQSPRYKVTKRGQDVALRCDPISGHVSLYWYRQALGQGPEFLTYFNYEAQQDKSGLPNDRFSAERPEGSISTLTIQRTEQRDSAMYRCASSPGDLPNTEAFFGQGTRLTVV.

J is TRBJ2-3 and V is TRBV7-9; D is ambiguous. CDR1 SEHNR and CDR2 FQNEAQ come from the germline V gene (reference sequence). The length of the CDR3 is 10 residues. Trimming removed 4 bases at V and 12 bases at J, with 8 bases between. CDR3 nucleotides: TGTGCCAGCAGCTCCCGAGGACAGTATTTT. Encoded protein: CASSSRGQYF.

The table lists this clonotype with many counts. J is TRBJ2-2 and V is TRBV7-6; 8 bases agree with TRBD1. This CDR3 is 16 amino acids long. From germline, CDR1 is SGHVS and CDR2 FNYEAQ. Germline trimming cut 2 bases from V and 2 bases from J; bases unmatched to any gene: 4. CDR3 in DNA: TGTGCCAGCAGCTTAAGAGACAGGGGTAACACCGGGGAGCTGTTTTTT. Its translation: CASSLRDRGNTGELFF.

This clonotype was seen more than once but under ten times. The chain is built from TRBV14 and TRBJ2-1; 9 bases are shared with TRBD2. V shed 3 bases and J 8 bases; nucleotides not matched to a gene: 11. There are 16 residues in the CDR3. Per the germline V gene, CDR1 is SGHDN and CDR2 is FVKESK. The CDR3 DNA is TGTGCCAGCAGCCAGGCTAGCGGGGCAGATCCGTATGAGCAGTTCTTC. Amino acids: CASSQASGADPYEQFF.

The sample holds many counts of this clonotype. V and J are TRBV12-3 or TRBV12-4 and TRBJ2-3; a weak D match, TRBD2 (6 bases). Trimming stripped 8 bases from V and 2 bases from J, with 14 bases between. The CDR3 contains 14 residues. Here the CDR3 DNA reads TGTGCCAGCTGGTTGGGCGGGAACACAGATACGCAGTATTTT. This encodes CASWLGGNTDTQYF.

This clonotype has a count of ten or more. The V gene is TRBV6-5, the J gene TRBJ1-6; the D gene is possibly TRBD1 (5 bases). Germline V gene data show CDR1 as MNHEY and CDR2 as SVGAGI. The CDR3 contains 13 residues. The V and J ends lost 5 bases and 9 bases respectively, with 11 bases between them. The CDR3 loop reads CASSETGVSPLHF. CDR3 DNA: TGTGCCAGCAGTGAGACGGGGGTTTCACCCCTCCACTTT.

The chain employs TRBV27 and TRBJ2-2; D is perhaps TRBD2 (6 bases). The V end was cut by 8 bases, the J end by 3 bases, with 16 bases between. Germline V gene data show CDR1 as MNHEY and CDR2 as SMNVEV (reference sequence). The CDR3 sequence is 15 residues long. The CDR3 DNA reads as TGTGCCAGCCGGGCGGGGCCGCTGGACACCGGGGAGCTGTTTTTT. It translates to CASRAGPLDTGELFF.

Ten or more counts support this clonotype. The J gene is TRBJ2-7, the V gene TRBV7-2; D might be TRBD1 or TRBD2, each matching 5 bases. Germline lookup yields CDR1 SGHTA and CDR2 FQGNSA. The CDR3 runs to 14 residues. V gave up 4 bases and J gave up 2 bases, with 12 bases separating them. CDR3: CASSSRDEAYEQYF. The CDR3 DNA sequence: TGTGCCAGCAGCTCCCGGGACGAAGCCTACGAGCAGTACTTC.

This clonotype was seen a handful of times. V usage is TRBV2 and J usage is TRBJ2-7; D possibly uses TRBD1 or TRBD2 (5 bases each). The V end was cut by 10 bases, the J end by 7 bases, with 23 bases between. Germline V gene sequence: CDR1 SNHLY, CDR2 FYNNEI. The CDR3 sequence is 14 residues long. CDR3 nucleotides: TGTGCCACCAGGGAGAGAGGCAGGGCGTGGGAGCAGTACTTC. It codes for CATRERGRAWEQYF.

On this clonotype itself: With a much larger clone just one base away, this may be a read error. CDR3 protein: CASTRMGINQPQHF. The CDR3 DNA reads as TGTGCCAGCACCAGGATGGGTATCAATCAGCCCCAGCATTTT. This chain links TRBV6-1 with TRBJ1-5, with D unresolved. The V gene's germline CDR1 is MNHNS and CDR2 SASEGT. The CDR3 extends over 14 amino acids. Trimming cost V 7 bases and J 3 bases, with 13 bases left between them.

This clonotype was counted many times. The chain couples TRBV12-5 to TRBJ2-7; D is undetermined. The CDR3 is 19 amino acids. Germline assignment: CDR1 LGHNT and CDR2 FRNRAP. Between the trimmed V and J ends, which lost 0 bases and 2 bases, there was a span of 23 bases. CDR3 coding DNA: TGTGCTAGTGGTTTGGTACTGTTCTTAGGTGTATCAGGCACCTACGAGCAGTACTTC. Its protein product is CASGLVLFLGVSGTYEQYF.

This clonotype was found many times. The chain uses TRBV6-6 and TRBJ2-7; 7 nucleotides agree with TRBD2. Germline V gene data show CDR1 as MNHNY and CDR2 as SVGAGI (reference sequence). CDR3 length: 15 residues. Losses at the gene ends were 4 bases for V and 5 bases for J; bases not matched to a gene: 11. The CDR3 coding sequence is TGTGCCAGCAGTTTAAAGCGGGGCACTCCCCACGAGCAGTACTTC. Translating gives CASSLKRGTPHEQYF.

This clonotype was counted a few times. The rearrangement joins TRBV10-2 to TRBJ2-2; 9 nucleotides align to TRBD2. Germline trimming cut 7 bases from V and 0 bases from J; bases unmatched to any gene: 3. Germline CDR1 and CDR2: WSHSY and SAAADI. The CDR3 has 15 residues. The CDR3 region is CASTLAGSNTGELFF. DNA for the CDR3: TGCGCCAGCACCCTAGCGGGGTCGAACACCGGGGAGCTGTTTTTT.

Turning to this clonotype: In this CDR3 the conserved last residue, phenylalanine or tryptophan, is missing, so a read error is likely. This chain uses TRBV11-2 with TRBJ2-1, with D perhaps matching TRBD2 (6 bases). The CDR3 extends over 16 amino acids. CDR1 and CDR2 from the germline V gene are SGHAT and FQNNGV. Here the CDR3 reads CASSLGRYTDYNVQFL. DNA of the CDR3: TGTGCCAGCAGCTTAGGTCGATACACGGACTACAATGTGCAGTTCTTA.

This clonotype was seen more than once but under ten times. The chain employs TRBV4-2 and TRBJ2-2; 7 bases fit TRBD2. Germline-derived CDR1 and CDR2 are LGHNA and YNFKEQ. The CDR3 runs to 16 residues. V was clipped by 5 bases and J by 6 bases; unmatched bases: 12. The CDR3 DNA follows: TGTGCCAGCAGCTCTCAACTAGCGCGTCGACCCGGGGAGCTGTTTTTT. Protein product: CASSSQLARRPGELFF.